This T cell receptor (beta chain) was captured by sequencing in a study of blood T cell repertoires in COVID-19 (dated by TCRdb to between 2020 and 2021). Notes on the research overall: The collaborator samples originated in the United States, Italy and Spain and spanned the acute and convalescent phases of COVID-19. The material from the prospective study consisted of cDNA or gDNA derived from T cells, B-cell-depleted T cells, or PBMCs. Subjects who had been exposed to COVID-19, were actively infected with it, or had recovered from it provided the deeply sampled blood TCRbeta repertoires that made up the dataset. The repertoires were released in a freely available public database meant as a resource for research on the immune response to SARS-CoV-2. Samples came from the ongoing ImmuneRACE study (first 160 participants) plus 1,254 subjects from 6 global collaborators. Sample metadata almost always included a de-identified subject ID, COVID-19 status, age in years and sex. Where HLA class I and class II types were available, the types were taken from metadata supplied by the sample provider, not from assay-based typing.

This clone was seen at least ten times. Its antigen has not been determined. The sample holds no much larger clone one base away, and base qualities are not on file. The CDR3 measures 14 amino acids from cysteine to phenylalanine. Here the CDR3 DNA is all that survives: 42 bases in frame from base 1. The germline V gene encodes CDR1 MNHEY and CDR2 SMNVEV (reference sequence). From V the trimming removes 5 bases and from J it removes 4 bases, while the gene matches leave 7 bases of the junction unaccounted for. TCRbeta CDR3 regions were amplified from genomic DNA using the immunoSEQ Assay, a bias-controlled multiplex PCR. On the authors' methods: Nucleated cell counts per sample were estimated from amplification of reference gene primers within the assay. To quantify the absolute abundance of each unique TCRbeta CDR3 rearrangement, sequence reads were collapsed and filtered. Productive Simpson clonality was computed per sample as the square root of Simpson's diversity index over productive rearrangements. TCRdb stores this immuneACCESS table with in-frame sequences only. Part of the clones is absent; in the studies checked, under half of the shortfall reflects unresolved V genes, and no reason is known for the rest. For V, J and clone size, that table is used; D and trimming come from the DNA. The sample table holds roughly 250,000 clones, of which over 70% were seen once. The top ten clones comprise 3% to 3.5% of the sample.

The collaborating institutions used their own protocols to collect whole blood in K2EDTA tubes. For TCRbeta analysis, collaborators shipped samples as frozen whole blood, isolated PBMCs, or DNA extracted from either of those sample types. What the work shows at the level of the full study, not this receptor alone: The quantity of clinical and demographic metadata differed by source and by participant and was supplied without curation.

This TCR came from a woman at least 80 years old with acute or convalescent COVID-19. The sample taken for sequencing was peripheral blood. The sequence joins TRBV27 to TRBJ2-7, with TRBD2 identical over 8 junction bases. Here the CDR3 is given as CASSRAGVFYEQYF. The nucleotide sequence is TGTGCCAGCAGTAGAGCGGGAGTTTTTTACGAGCAGTACTTC.